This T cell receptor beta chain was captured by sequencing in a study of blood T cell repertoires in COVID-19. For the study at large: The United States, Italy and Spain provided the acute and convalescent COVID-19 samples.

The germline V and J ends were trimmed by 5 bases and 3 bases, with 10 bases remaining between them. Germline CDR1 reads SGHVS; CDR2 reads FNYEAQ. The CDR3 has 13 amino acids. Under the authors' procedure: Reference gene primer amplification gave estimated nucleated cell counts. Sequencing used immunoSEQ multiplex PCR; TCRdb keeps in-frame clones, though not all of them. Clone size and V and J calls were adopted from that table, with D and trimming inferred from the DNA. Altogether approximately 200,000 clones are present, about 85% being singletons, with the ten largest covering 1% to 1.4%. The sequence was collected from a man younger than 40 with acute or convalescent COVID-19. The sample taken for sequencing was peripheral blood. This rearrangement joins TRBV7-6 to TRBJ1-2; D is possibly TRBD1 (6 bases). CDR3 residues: CASSIDRHYGYTF. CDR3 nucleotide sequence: TGTGCCAGCAGCATCGACAGGCACTATGGCTACACCTTC.